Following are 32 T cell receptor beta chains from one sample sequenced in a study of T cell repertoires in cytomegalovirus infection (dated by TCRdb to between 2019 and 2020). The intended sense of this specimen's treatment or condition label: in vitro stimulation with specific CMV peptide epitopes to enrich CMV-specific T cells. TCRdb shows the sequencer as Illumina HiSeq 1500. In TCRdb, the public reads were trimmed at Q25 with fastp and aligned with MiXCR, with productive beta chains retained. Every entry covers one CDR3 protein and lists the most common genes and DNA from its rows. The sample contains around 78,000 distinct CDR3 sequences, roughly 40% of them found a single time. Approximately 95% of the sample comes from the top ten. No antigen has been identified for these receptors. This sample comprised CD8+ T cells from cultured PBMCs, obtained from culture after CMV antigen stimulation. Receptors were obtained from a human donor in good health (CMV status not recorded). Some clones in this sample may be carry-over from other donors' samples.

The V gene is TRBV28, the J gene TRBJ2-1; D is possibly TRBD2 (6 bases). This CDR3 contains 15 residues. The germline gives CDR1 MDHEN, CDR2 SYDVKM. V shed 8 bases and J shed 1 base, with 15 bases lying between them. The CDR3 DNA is TGTGCCAGCGGGGGACTCGACTATTCCTACAATGAGCAGTTCTTC. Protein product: CASGGLDYSYNEQFF. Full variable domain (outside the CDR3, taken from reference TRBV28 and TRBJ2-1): DVKVTQSSRYLVKRTGEKVFLECVQDMDHENMFWYRQDPGLGLRLIYFSYDVKMKEKGDIPEGYSVSREKKERFSLILESASTNQTSMYLCASGGLDYSYNEQFFGPGTRLTVL.

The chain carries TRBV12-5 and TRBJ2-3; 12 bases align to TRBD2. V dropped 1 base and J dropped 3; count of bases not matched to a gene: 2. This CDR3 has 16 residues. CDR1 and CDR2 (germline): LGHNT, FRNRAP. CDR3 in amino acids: CASGLELAGGTDTQYF. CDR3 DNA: TGTGCTAGTGGTTTGGAACTAGCGGGGGGTACAGATACGCAGTATTTT.

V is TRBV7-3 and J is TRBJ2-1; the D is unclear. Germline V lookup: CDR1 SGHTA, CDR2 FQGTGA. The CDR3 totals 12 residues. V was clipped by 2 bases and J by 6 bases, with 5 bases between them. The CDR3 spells CASSLDINEQFF. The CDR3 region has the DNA TGTGCCAGCAGCTTAGACATCAATGAGCAGTTCTTC.

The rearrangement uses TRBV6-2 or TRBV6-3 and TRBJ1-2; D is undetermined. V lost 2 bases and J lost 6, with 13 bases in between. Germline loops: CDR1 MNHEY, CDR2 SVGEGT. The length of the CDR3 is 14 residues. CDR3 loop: CASSYGFGVDGYTF. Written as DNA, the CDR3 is TGTGCCAGCAGTTACGGGTTCGGGGTTGATGGCTACACCTTC.

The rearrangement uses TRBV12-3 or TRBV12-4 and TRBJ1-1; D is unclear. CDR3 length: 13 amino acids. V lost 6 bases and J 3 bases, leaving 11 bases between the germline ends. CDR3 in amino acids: CASRVGGDTEAFF. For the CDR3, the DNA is TGTGCCAGCAGGGTTGGTGGTGACACTGAAGCTTTCTTT.

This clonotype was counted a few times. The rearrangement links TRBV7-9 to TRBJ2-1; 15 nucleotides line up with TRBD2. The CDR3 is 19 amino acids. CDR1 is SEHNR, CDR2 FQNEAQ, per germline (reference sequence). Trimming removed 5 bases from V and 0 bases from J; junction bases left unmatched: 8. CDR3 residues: CASSGGTSGGLSSYNEQFF. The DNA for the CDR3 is TGTGCCAGCAGCGGCGGGACTAGCGGGGGGTTGAGCTCCTACAATGAGCAGTTCTTC.

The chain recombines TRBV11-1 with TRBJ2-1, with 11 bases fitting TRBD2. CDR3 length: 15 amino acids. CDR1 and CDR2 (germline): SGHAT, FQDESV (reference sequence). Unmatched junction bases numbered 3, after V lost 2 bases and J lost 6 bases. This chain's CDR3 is CASSLSLAGGNEQFF. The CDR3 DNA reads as TGTGCCAGCAGCTTAAGTCTAGCGGGGGGCAATGAGCAGTTCTTC.

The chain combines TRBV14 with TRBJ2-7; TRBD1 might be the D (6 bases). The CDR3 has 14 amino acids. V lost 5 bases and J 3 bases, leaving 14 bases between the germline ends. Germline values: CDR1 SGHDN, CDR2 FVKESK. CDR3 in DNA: TGTGCCAGCAGCGCCGGGACATCAGTCTACGAGCAGTACTTC. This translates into CASSAGTSVYEQYF. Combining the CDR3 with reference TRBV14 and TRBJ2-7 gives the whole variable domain EAGVTQFPSHSVIEKGQTVTLRCDPISGHDNLYWYRRVMGKEIKFLLHFVKESKQDESGMPNNRFLAERTGGTYSTLKVQPAELEDSGVYFCASSAGTSVYEQYFGPGTRLTVT.

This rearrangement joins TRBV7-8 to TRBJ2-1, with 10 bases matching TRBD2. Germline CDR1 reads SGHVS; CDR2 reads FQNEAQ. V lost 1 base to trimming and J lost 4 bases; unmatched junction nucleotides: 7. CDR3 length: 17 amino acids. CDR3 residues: CASSLVGTLAGYNEQFF. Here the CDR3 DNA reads TGTGCCAGCAGCTTAGTAGGAACACTAGCGGGGTACAATGAGCAGTTCTTC. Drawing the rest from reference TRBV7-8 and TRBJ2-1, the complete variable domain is GAGVSQSPRYKVAKRGQDVALRCDPISGHVSLFWYQQALGQGPEFLTYFQNEAQLDKSGLPSDRFFAERPEGSVSTLKIQRTQQEDSAVYLCASSLVGTLAGYNEQFFGPGTRLTVL.

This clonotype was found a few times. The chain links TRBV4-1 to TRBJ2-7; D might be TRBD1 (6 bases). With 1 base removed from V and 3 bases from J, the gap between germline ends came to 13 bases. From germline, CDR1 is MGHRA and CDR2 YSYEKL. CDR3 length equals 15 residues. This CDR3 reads CASSQGNGQIYEQYF. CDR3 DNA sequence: TGCGCCAGCAGCCAAGGGAACGGACAGATCTACGAGCAGTACTTC.

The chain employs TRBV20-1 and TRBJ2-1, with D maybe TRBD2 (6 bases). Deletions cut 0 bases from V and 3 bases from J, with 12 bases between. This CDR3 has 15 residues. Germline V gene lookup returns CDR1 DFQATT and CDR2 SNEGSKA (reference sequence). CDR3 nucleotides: TGCAGTGCTAGAGATCGGGAGACCGTCTACAATGAGCAGTTCTTC. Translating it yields CSARDRETVYNEQFF.

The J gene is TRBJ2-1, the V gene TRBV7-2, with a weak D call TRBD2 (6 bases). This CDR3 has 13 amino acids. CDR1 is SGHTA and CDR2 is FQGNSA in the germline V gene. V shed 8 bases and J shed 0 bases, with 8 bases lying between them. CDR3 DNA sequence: TGTGCCAGCCGGGACTCCTCCTACAATGAGCAGTTCTTC. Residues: CASRDSSYNEQFF. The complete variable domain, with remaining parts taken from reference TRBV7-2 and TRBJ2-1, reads GAGVSQSPSNKVTEKGKDVELRCDPISGHTALYWYRQSLGQGLEFLIYFQGNSAPDKSGLPSDRFSAERTGGSVSTLTIQRTQQEDSAVYLCASRDSSYNEQFFGPGTRLTVL.

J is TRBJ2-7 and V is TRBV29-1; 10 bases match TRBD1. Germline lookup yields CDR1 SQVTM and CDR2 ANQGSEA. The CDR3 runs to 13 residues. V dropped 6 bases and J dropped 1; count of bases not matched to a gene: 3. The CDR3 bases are TGCAGCGTGAGGACAGGGGGGTCCTACGAGCAGTACTTC. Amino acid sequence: CSVRTGGSYEQYF.

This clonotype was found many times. The CDR3 bases are TGTGCCAGCAGCTCAGACATGATGAACACTGAAGCTTTCTTT. This sequence encodes CASSSDMMNTEAFF. V usage is TRBV7-8 and J usage is TRBJ1-1; D unclear. This CDR3 has 14 amino acids. The germline V gene encodes CDR1 SGHVS and CDR2 FQNEAQ. Trimming cost V 4 bases and J 0 bases, with 9 bases left between them. The full variable domain, its missing parts supplied by reference TRBV7-8 and TRBJ1-1, is GAGVSQSPRYKVAKRGQDVALRCDPISGHVSLFWYQQALGQGPEFLTYFQNEAQLDKSGLPSDRFFAERPEGSVSTLKIQRTQQEDSAVYLCASSSDMMNTEAFFGQGTRLTVV.

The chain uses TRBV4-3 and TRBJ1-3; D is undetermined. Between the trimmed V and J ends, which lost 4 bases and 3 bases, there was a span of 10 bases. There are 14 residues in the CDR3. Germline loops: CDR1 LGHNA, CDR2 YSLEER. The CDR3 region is CASSPREGGNTIYF. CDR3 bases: TGCGCCAGCAGCCCTAGGGAGGGTGGAAACACCATATATTTT.

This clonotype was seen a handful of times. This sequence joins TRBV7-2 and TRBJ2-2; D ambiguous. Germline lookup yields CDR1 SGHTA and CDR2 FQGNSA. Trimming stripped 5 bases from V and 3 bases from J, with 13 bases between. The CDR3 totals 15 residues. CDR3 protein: CASSDGRPYTGELFF. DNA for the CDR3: TGTGCCAGCAGCGACGGACGACCTTACACCGGGGAGCTGTTTTTT.

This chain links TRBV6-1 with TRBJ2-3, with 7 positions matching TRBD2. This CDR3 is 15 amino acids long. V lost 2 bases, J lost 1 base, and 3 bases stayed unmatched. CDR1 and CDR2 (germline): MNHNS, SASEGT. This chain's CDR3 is CASSEFSGGTDTQYF. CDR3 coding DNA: TGTGCCAGCAGTGAATTCAGCGGGGGCACAGATACGCAGTATTTT.

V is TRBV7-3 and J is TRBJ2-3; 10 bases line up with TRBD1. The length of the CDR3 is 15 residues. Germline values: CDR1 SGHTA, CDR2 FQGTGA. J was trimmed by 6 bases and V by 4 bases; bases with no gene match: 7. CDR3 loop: CASSSTGGSSDTQYF. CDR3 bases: TGTGCCAGCAGCTCGACAGGGGGCTCGTCGGATACGCAGTATTTT.

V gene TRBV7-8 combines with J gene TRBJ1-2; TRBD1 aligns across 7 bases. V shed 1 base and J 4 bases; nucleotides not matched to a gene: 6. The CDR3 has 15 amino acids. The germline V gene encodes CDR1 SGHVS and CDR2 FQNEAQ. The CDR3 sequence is CASSLEQGIRYGYTF. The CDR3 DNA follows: TGTGCCAGCAGCTTAGAACAGGGGATTCGCTATGGCTACACCTTC.

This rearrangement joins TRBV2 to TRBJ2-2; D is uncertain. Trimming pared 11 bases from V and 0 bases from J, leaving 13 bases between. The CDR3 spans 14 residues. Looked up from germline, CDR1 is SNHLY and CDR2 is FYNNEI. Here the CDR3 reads CAGGGYPNTGELFF. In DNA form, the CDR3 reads TGTGCCGGTGGTGGGTACCCGAACACCGGGGAGCTGTTTTTT.

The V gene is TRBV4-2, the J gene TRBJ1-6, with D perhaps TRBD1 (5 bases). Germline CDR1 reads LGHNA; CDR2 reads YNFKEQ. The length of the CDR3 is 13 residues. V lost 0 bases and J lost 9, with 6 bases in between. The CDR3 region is CASSQEGTSPLHF. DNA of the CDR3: TGTGCCAGCAGCCAAGAAGGGACTTCACCCCTCCACTTT.

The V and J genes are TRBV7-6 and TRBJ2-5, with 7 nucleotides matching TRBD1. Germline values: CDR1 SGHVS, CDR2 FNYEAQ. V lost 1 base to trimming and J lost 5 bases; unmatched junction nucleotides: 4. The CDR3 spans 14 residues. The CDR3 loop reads CASSLVSRGETQYF. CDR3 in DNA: TGTGCCAGCAGCTTAGTATCCAGGGGGGAGACCCAGTACTTC.

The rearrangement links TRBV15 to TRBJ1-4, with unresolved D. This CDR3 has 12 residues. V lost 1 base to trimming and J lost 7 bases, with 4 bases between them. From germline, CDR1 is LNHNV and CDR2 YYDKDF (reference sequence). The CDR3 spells CATSRGGEKLFF. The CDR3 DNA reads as TGTGCCACCAGCAGAGGTGGTGAAAAACTGTTTTTT. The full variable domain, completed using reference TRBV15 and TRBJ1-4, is DAMVIQNPRYQVTQFGKPVTLSCSQTLNHNVMYWYQQKSSQAPKLLFHYYDKDFNNEADTPDNFQSRRPNTSFCFLDIRSPGLGDTAMYLCATSRGGEKLFFGSGTQLSVL.

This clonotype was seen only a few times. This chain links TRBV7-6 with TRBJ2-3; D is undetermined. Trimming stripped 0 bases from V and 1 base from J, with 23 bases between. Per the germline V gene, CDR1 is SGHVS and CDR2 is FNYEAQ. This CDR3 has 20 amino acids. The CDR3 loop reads CASSLAFTPLAARGTDTQYF. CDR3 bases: TGTGCCAGCAGCTTAGCGTTCACCCCCCTGGCCGCGAGAGGCACAGATACGCAGTATTTT.

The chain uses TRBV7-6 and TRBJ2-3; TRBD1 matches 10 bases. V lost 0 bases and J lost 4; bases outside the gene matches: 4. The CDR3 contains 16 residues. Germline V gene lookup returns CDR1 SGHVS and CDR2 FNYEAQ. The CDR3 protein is CASSLARDRGADTQYF. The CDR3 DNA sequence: TGTGCCAGCAGCTTAGCAAGGGACAGGGGCGCAGATACGCAGTATTTT.

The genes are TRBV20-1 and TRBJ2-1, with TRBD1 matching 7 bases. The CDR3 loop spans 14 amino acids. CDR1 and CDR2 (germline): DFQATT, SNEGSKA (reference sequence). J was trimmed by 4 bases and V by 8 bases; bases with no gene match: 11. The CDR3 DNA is TGCAGTTTGGAAACAGGGGACCTTTACAATGAGCAGTTCTTC. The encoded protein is CSLETGDLYNEQFF.

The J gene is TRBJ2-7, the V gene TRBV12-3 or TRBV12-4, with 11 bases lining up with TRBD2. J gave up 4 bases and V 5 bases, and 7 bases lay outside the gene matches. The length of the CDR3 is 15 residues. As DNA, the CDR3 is TGTGCCAGCAGTGCCCCTAGCGGGGGGCTATACGAGCAGTACTTC. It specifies CASSAPSGGLYEQYF.

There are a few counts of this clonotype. The CDR3: CASSQEPGTGLQYEQYF. DNA of the CDR3: TGCGCCAGCAGCCAAGAGCCTGGGACAGGACTACAATACGAGCAGTACTTC. This chain uses TRBV4-1 with TRBJ2-7, with 8 bases fitting TRBD1. CDR1 and CDR2 from the germline V gene are MGHRA and YSYEKL. The CDR3 totals 17 residues. J gave up 4 bases and V 0 bases, and 11 bases lay outside the gene matches.

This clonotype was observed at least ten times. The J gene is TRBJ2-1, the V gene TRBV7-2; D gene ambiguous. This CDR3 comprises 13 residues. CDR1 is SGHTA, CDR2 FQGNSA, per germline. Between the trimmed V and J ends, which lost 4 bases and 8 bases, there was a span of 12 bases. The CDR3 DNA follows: TGTGCCAGCAGCTCGATAGGCGACTATGAGCAGTTCTTC. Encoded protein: CASSSIGDYEQFF. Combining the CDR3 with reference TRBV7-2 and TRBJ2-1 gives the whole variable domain GAGVSQSPSNKVTEKGKDVELRCDPISGHTALYWYRQSLGQGLEFLIYFQGNSAPDKSGLPSDRFSAERTGGSVSTLTIQRTQQEDSAVYLCASSSIGDYEQFFGPGTRLTVL.

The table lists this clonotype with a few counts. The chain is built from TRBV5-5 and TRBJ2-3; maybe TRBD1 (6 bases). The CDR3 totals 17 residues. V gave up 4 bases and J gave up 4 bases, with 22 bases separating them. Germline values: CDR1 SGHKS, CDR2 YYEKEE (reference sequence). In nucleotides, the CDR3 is TGTGCCAGCAGCCCGGCTTGGCCAGGGGAGAGTCCAGATACGCAGTATTTT. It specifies CASSPAWPGESPDTQYF.

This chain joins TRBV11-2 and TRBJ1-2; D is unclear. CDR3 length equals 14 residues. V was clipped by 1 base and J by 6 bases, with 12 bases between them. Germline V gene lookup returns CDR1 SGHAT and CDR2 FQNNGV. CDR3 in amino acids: CASSLGRFLHGYTF. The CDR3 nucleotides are TGTGCCAGCAGCTTAGGTCGGTTTTTGCATGGCTACACCTTC.

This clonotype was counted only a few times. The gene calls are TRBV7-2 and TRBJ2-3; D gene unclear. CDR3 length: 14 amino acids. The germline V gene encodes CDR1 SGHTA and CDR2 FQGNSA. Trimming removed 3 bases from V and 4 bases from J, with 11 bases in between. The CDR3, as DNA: TGTGCCAGCAGCTTGTTTAGCATCCCAGATACGCAGTATTTT. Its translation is CASSLFSIPDTQYF.